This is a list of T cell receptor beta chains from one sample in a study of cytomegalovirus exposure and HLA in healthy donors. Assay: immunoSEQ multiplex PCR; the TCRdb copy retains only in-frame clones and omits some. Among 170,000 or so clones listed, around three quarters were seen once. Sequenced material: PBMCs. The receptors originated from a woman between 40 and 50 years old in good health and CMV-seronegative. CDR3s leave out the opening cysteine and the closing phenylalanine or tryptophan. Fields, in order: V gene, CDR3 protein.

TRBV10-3 AISESDRGRNSPLH
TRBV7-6 ASSLGLAGYTDTQY
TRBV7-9 ASSPQNEQF
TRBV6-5 ASSYSEGGNEQY
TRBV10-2 ASNRNMNTEAF
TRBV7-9 ASSLVSYNEQF
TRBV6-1 ASKNPTGGDGYT
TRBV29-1 SVVGGLGTDTQY
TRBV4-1 ASSQANRVGNTIY
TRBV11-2 ASNLAGLGTGELF
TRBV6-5 ASSYVPSPGEAF
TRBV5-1 ASSSVGQTYEQY
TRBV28 ASSSTGKVYGYT
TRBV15 ATSGDRGGQF
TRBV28 ASSRTTGIGNEQY
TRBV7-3 ASTQVAGRGEQY
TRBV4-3 ASSQGQGGVGELF
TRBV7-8 ASSLRFREETQY
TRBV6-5 ASSVDRDVGNTIY
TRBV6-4 ASREDSNSPLH
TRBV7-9 ASTLLVGGLANTGELF
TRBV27 ASSLRVQRSSYNSPLH
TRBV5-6 ASSGWLSGEQF
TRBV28 ASSPPGRQGGGYT
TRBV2 ATLPGGLAGKGEQF
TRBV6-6 ASSRGGTGENSPLH
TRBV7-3 ASSRGQGFEEQY
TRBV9 ASSAPLGELF
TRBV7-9 SSSSNRGEAAREKLF
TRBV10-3 AITGQGNTEAF
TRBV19 ASSDRARNNEQF
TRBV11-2 ASSLEVRVTNTIY
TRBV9 ASSVRPSSGLTGETQY
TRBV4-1 ASSQGLQGQEETQY
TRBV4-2 ASSQAGQGAEAF
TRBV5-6 ASSFGAGGRETQY
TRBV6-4 ASSEPGRGYT
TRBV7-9 ASSFREETQY
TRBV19 ASSIGTSGVSTDTQY
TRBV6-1 ASNTLRGDQPQH
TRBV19 ASSILAGNTGELF
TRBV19 ASTGGGIYEQY
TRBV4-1 ASSQSVAVEFYEQY
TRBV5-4 ASSLASGLAFTGELF